The 15 T cell receptor beta chains given below trace back to one sample, sequenced in a study of CD8 T cells in ankylosing spondylitis. TCRdb reprocessed the 5' RACE reads via MiXCR and lists one record per CDR3 protein. The profile shows roughly 490,000 distinct CDR3 sequences, over 4% of them singletons. These receptors have no known antigen. Whole-study results and caveats: Characteristic of ankylosing spondylitis blood, it appeared, was a TCR beta motif comprising about eight highly homologous variants.

The specimen was blood, either unsorted or a sorted T cell fraction (not recorded which). The receptors were sampled from a male donor with ankylosing spondylitis.

This clonotype occurred many times. The CDR3 sequence is CASRFSGGNEQFF. The CDR3 region has the DNA TGTGCCAGCAGATTCAGCGGGGGTAATGAGCAGTTCTTC. The chain has TRBV6-2 or TRBV6-3 and TRBJ2-1; TRBD2 agrees at 8 bases. The CDR3 runs to 13 residues. V lost 6 bases, J lost 7 bases, and 5 bases stayed unmatched. The germline CDR1 and CDR2 sequences are MNHEY and SVGEGT.

The chain joins TRBV11-1 to TRBJ2-2; 13 bases are shared with TRBD2. J was trimmed by 5 bases and V by 0 bases; bases with no gene match: 9. This CDR3 is built from 19 residues. Looked up from germline, CDR1 is SGHAT and CDR2 is FQDESV (reference sequence). The CDR3 sequence is CASSLAPTSGRAWTGELFF. DNA of the CDR3: TGTGCCAGCAGCTTAGCGCCCACTAGCGGGAGGGCCTGGACCGGGGAGCTGTTTTTT. Looking up the rest from reference TRBV11-1 and TRBJ2-2 gives the full variable domain: EAEVAQSPRYKITEKSQAVAFWCDPISGHATLYWYRQILGQGPELLVQFQDESVVDDSQLPKDRFSAERLKGVDSTLKIQPAELGDSAMYLCASSLAPTSGRAWTGELFFGEGSRLTVL.

This clonotype was counted at least ten times. This chain uses TRBV5-1 with TRBJ2-5; 10 nucleotides match TRBD1. Germline V gene data show CDR1 as SGHRS and CDR2 as YFSETQ. This CDR3 has 15 amino acids. Unmatched junction bases numbered 3, after V lost 3 bases and J lost 1 base. The CDR3 is CASSWDRGLQETQYF. For the CDR3, the DNA is TGCGCCAGCAGCTGGGACAGGGGCCTCCAAGAGACCCAGTACTTC. Full variable domain (rest looked up from reference TRBV5-1 and TRBJ2-5): KAGVTQTPRYLIKTRGQQVTLSCSPISGHRSVSWYQQTPGQGLQFLFEYFSETQRNKGNFPGRFSGRQFSNSRSEMNVSTLELGDSALYLCASSWDRGLQETQYFGPGTRLLVL.

This chain connects TRBV5-6 to TRBJ2-1; D is perhaps TRBD1 or TRBD2 (5 bases each). Trimming pared 4 bases from V and 9 bases from J, leaving 11 bases between. This CDR3 is 12 amino acids long. CDR1 SGHDT and CDR2 YYEEEE come from the germline V gene. CDR3 DNA: TGTGCCAGCAGCCATCTGGGACCTGAGCAGTTCTTC. It encodes CASSHLGPEQFF.

This clonotype came up many times. CDR3 coding DNA: TGCGCCAGCAGCGGGCCAGACTCGAACACCGGGGAGCTGTTTTTT. This encodes CASSGPDSNTGELFF. This chain connects TRBV5-1 to TRBJ2-2; D is unresolved. Per the germline V gene, CDR1 is SGHRS and CDR2 is YFSETQ. V lost 4 bases and J 0 bases, leaving 10 bases between the germline ends. This CDR3 is 15 amino acids long.

This clonotype was seen ten or more times. This chain joins TRBV12-3 or TRBV12-4 and TRBJ1-3; D is possibly TRBD1 (5 bases). The CDR3 length is 13 residues. Trimming took 4 bases from V and 4 from J, leaving 8 bases between them. CDR3 in amino acids: CASSSGRGNTIYF. The CDR3 bases are TGTGCCAGCAGTTCGGGGCGAGGAAACACCATATATTTT.

This clonotype was seen ten or more times. The genes are TRBV6-1 and TRBJ1-1; D not certain. Per the germline V gene, CDR1 is MNHNS and CDR2 is SASEGT. Trimming left V 8 bases short and J 1 base short, with 17 bases between. The CDR3 extends over 15 amino acids. CDR3 region: CASQDRWGGNTEAFF. Here the CDR3 DNA reads TGTGCCAGCCAAGACCGGTGGGGAGGGAACACTGAAGCTTTCTTT.

This clonotype was recorded many times. This chain uses TRBV20-1 with TRBJ2-3; D is perhaps TRBD1 (5 bases). The CDR3 length is 14 residues. Germline V gives CDR1 DFQATT, CDR2 SNEGSKA (reference sequence). With 1 base removed from V and 3 bases from J, the gap between germline ends came to 11 bases. The CDR3 loop reads CSARALRGTDTQYF. The CDR3 nucleotides are TGCAGTGCTAGAGCCCTTAGGGGAACAGATACGCAGTATTTT.

The J gene is TRBJ2-3, the V gene TRBV5-6; D is unresolved. The CDR3 has 14 amino acids. The germline V gene has CDR1 SGHDT and CDR2 YYEEEE. Trimming took off 7 bases at V and 2 bases at J, with 14 bases between the two ends. As DNA, the CDR3 is TGTGCCAGCGGCCCCGGACCAGCCACAGATACGCAGTATTTT. Translated, it gives CASGPGPATDTQYF.

A remark on this clonotype: One end of the junction varies from germline; a read error may be responsible. The chain couples TRBV7-7 to TRBJ2-5, with D possibly being TRBD1 (6 bases). The CDR3 is made up of 11 amino acids. Germline CDR1 is SSHAT and CDR2 is FNYEAQ (reference sequence). The CDR3 sequence is CASRGEGTQYF. CDR3 in DNA: TGTGCTAGCAGGGGAGAAGGGACCCAGTACTTC.

This clonotype was detected once. A much larger clone sits a single nucleotide away, making a read error possible. This chain uses TRBV20-1 with TRBJ1-6; D perhaps matches TRBD1 (6 bases). The V gene's germline CDR1 is DFQATT and CDR2 SNEGSKA (reference sequence). The CDR3 runs to 13 residues. In DNA, the CDR3 is TGCAGTGCATGGACAGAAGATAATTCACCCCTCCGCTTT. This sequence encodes CSAWTEDNSPLRF.

This clonotype was seen more than once but under ten times. V usage is TRBV12-2 and J usage is TRBJ2-1; TRBD2, the table's D call, was not compared with the DNA. TRBV12-2 is tagged as a pseudogene. There are 16 residues in the CDR3. The CDR3 sequence: CASRTRTSRVKNEQFF. The DNA of the CDR3 is TGTGCAAGTCGCACCCGGACTAGCCGGGTGAAGAATGAGCAGTTCTTC.

This clonotype was recorded many times. This chain connects TRBV27 to TRBJ1-2; the match to TRBD1 covers 7 bases. The V gene's germline CDR1 is MNHEY and CDR2 SMNVEV (reference sequence). The CDR3 has 12 amino acids. V gave up 8 bases and J gave up 6 bases; unmatched junction bases: 6. CDR3 DNA sequence: TGTGCCAGCGGATCGACAGGGAATGGCTACACCTTC. Protein: CASGSTGNGYTF.

This clonotype was seen repeatedly, ten times or more. The V gene is TRBV4-3, the J gene TRBJ1-2, with a tentative D call TRBD1 (6 bases). Germline V gene lookup returns CDR1 LGHNA and CDR2 YSLEER. Trimming stripped 3 bases from V and 2 bases from J, with 10 bases between. The CDR3 is 14 residues long. CDR3 sequence reads: CASSQGTINYGYTF. As DNA, the CDR3 is TGCGCCAGCAGCCAGGGGACAATCAACTATGGCTACACCTTC.

This chain links TRBV20-1 with TRBJ2-2; 7 bases line up with TRBD1. The CDR3 length is 17 residues. CDR1 is DFQATT, CDR2 SNEGSKA, per germline (reference sequence). V shed 0 bases and J 4 bases; nucleotides not matched to a gene: 11. CDR3 protein: CSARDQRTGRITGELFF. The CDR3 DNA reads as TGCAGTGCTAGAGATCAGCGGACAGGTCGCATCACCGGGGAGCTGTTTTTT.